The sequence of this TCR beta chain was determined in a study of quantifying T cell responses using KT2 cells (dated by TCRdb to between 2016 and 2019). Turning to the overall study: RNA was DNase-treated and reverse transcribed with TCR alpha and beta constant-region primers, mostly using SuperScript III. The efficiency of the T4 ligation step under optimum conditions was estimated to be greater than 10%. PCR2 was run as a SYBR Green qPCR and stopped at a predetermined fluorescence threshold to avoid over-amplification.

Library creation used UMI-ligation and nested PCR. Using T4 RNA ligase 1, a single-stranded oligonucleotide bearing the Illumina SP2 sequence plus a UMI was ligated onto the 3' end of the cDNA. PCR1 used 4 to 5 cycles (98 degrees C 15 s, 69 degrees C 30 s, 72 degrees C 40 s), and the beta primer was an equimolar mix of RC1.1 and RC1.2 that covered TRBC1 and TRBC2. Starting at PCR2, the TCR alpha and beta chains were handled separately, and sample indices and Illumina adaptors were added. The UMI, placed after an 8-base spacer, consisted of 12 random nucleotides arranged as two hexamers with a spacer between them. Sequencing was done on an Illumina MiSeq using v2 2x251 paired-end chemistry, usually with over 10 samples per run. To increase diversity, about 5-7.5% PhiX DNA was added to each sequencing library. Per the original workflow: Raw reads were converted to FASTQ with bcl2fastq and were demultiplexed by dual indices with Demultiplexor. V and J genes were assigned by Decombinator through tag matching, with a single base-pair mismatch being allowed. Using UMIs, Collapsinator corrected both sequencing errors and the frequency errors that come from PCR heterogeneity. CDR3Translator converted Decombinator identifiers to nucleotide sequence, translated to amino acids, and extracted CDR3 using C- and N-terminal motifs. Each distinct KT2 TCR was counted as one cluster of KT2 sequences that shared a single unique molecular identifier. Using fastp trimming at Q25 and MiXCR clonotype assembly, TCRdb reanalyzed the public sequencing data and kept in-frame beta chains. Here each entry gathers all rows of one CDR3 protein and keeps the most common genes and DNA. These V and J calls are TCRdb output, not the study's own analysis. Across this sample there are under 35,000 distinct CDR3 sequences, with 6% to 9.5% seen only once. 15% to 19% of the sample is taken by the ten largest.

To test the sensitivity and accuracy of the pipeline, known numbers of KT2, a T cell clone whose TCR had already been sequenced, were spiked into unfractionated PBMC. A range of KT2-to-PBMC ratios was generated by mixing KT2 cells with a fixed number of PBMC. The full study reports these points: The study did not include a side-by-side comparison of this pipeline with other TCR sequencing techniques. Over several orders of magnitude, the number of KT2 alpha and beta sequences rose linearly with the number of KT2 cells put in. At very high KT2 spike-in numbers, detection of KT2 sequences reached saturation. KT2 sequences were still detected at the lowest spike-in tested, roughly one KT2 cell per 100,000 PBMC.

A few counts support this clonotype. No cognate antigen has been identified for it. Base qualities were left out, and no much larger clone turns up one base away. The sequenced material came from PBMCs spiked with cells of the T cell clone KT2. This TCR derives from a human donor.

In nucleotides, the sequence is TGTGCCACCAGCAGAGATGGGGGGGTAGCGGCTAGCTCCTACAATGAGCAGTTCTTC. Its product reads: CATSRDGGVAASSYNEQFF. Recombination joined TRBV15 with TRBJ2-1, with 7 central nucleotides matching TRBD2. Looking up the germline V gene (reference sequence) yields CDR1 LNHNV and CDR2 YYDKDF. The CDR3 runs 19 amino acids, cysteine and phenylalanine included. The sequence is cut down to CDR3 DNA, 57 bases in frame from base 1. Germline trimming: 0 bases from V, 0 bases from J; junction bases outside gene matches: 11.